The 28 T cell receptor beta chains listed next were all sequenced from one sample in a study of cytomegalovirus exposure and HLA in healthy donors. A multiplex PCR was run with 60 Vbeta primers and 13 Jbeta primers. Method: immunoSEQ multiplex PCR; TCRdb's copy keeps in-frame clones and lacks some. The sample includes around 140,000 clones, around 74% of them seen just once. Material: PBMCs. Every receptor here comes from a male donor in good health and CMV-seronegative.

This clone was recorded a few times. J is TRBJ2-7 and V is TRBV29-1; 12 bases are shared with TRBD1. The V gene end was trimmed by 7 bases and the J gene end by 3 bases; junction bases not matched to a gene: 16. CDR1 and CDR2 (germline): SQVTM, ANQGSEA. The length of the CDR3 is 17 residues. This CDR3 reads CSGYPGQGAGEVYEQYF. Here the CDR3 DNA reads TGCAGCGGCTACCCGGGACAGGGGGCGGGGGAAGTCTACGAGCAGTACTTC.

This clone was counted only a few times. CDR3 DNA: TGTGCCAGCAGCTTAGGTGATGGGGTATGGGGAGACGAGCAGTACTTC. Protein product: CASSLGDGVWGDEQYF. The rearrangement links TRBV11-3 to TRBJ2-7, with a possible D match to TRBD2 (5 bases). The germline V and J ends were trimmed by 1 base and 5 bases, with 18 bases remaining between them. The CDR3 has 16 amino acids. Germline assignment: CDR1 SGHNT and CDR2 YENEEA.

This sequence joins TRBV6-5 and TRBJ2-7; weak D call: TRBD1 (6 bases). V was cut by 5 bases and J by 2 bases, with 16 bases left in between. Germline V gives CDR1 MNHEY, CDR2 SVGAGI. The CDR3 is 15 residues long. The CDR3 loop reads CASSRNRAQTYEQYF. CDR3 nucleotide sequence: TGTGCCAGCAGTCGTAACAGGGCCCAGACCTACGAGCAGTACTTC.

The V and J genes are TRBV19 and TRBJ1-2, with no clear D. The CDR3 has 12 residues. V lost 3 bases to trimming and J lost 6 bases, with 8 bases between them. Per germline, CDR1 LNHDA and CDR2 SQIVND (reference sequence). This chain's CDR3 is CASSIPPDGYTF. The CDR3 DNA reads as TGTGCCAGTAGTATCCCCCCGGATGGCTACACCTTC.

The V call is TRBV4-1, the J call TRBJ2-1; 13 nucleotides agree with TRBD2. The CDR3 sequence is 15 residues long. Germline trimming cut 10 bases from V and 3 bases from J; bases unmatched to any gene: 6. Germline CDR1 reads MGHRA; CDR2 reads YSYEKL. In DNA, the CDR3 is TGCGCCACCAAGACTAGCGGGGGGAACTACAATGAGCAGTTCTTC. This translates into CATKTSGGNYNEQFF.

This chain uses TRBV5-1 with TRBJ1-2; D perhaps matches TRBD1 (5 bases). Germline-derived CDR1 and CDR2 are SGHRS and YFSETQ. The length of the CDR3 is 17 residues. Deletions cut 3 bases from V and 6 bases from J, with 24 bases between. The CDR3 DNA reads TGCGCCAGCAGCTCTACTTCGGATACGATCGGGGGAAATGGCTACACCTTC. Its translation is CASSSTSDTIGGNGYTF.

The rearrangement joins TRBV9 to TRBJ1-2; no firm D call. CDR3 length: 14 amino acids. Trimming left V 2 bases short and J 1 base short, with 9 bases between. The germline V gene has CDR1 SGDLS and CDR2 YYNGEE. Here the CDR3 reads CASSVGGINYGYTF. DNA of the CDR3: TGTGCCAGCAGCGTTGGCGGGATTAACTATGGCTACACCTTC.

The rearrangement uses TRBV4-1 and TRBJ2-1, with 13 bases lining up with TRBD2. The junction had 8 bases not matched to a gene; V was cut back by 3 bases and J by 9 bases. There are 16 residues in the CDR3. Germline V gene data show CDR1 as MGHRA and CDR2 as YSYEKL. As DNA, the CDR3 is TGCGCCAGCAGCCATGCTCCCGGGACTAGCGGGGCTGAGCAGTTCTTC. Protein product: CASSHAPGTSGAEQFF.

This clone appeared a few times. The chain combines TRBV5-1 with TRBJ2-3, with D uncertain. Germline CDR1 reads SGHRS; CDR2 reads YFSETQ. V shed 0 bases and J shed 5 bases, with 16 bases lying between them. The CDR3 loop spans 16 amino acids. In DNA form, the CDR3 reads TGCGCCAGCAGCTTGGCCGGTTTTGGTCGTGGAGATACGCAGTATTTT. Its translation is CASSLAGFGRGDTQYF.

The chain is built from TRBV19 and TRBJ2-1; TRBD2 agrees at 7 bases. Germline V CDR1 and CDR2: LNHDA, SQIVND (reference sequence). J gave up 7 bases and V 9 bases, and 12 bases lay outside the gene matches. CDR3 length: 14 amino acids. CDR3 bases: TGTGCCAGCGAAAGCGGGGTAACTAGAAATGAGCAGTTCTTC. Amino acid sequence: CASESGVTRNEQFF.

The chain carries TRBV19 and TRBJ1-1, with 7 bases that match TRBD1. With V trimmed by 6 bases and J by 1 base, 2 bases remained unmatched. This CDR3 comprises 13 residues. Germline V gives CDR1 LNHDA, CDR2 SQIVND (reference sequence). The CDR3 protein is CASSAGGNTEAFF. CDR3 nucleotide sequence: TGTGCCAGTAGCGCAGGGGGGAACACTGAAGCTTTCTTT.

In DNA, the CDR3 is TGCGCCAGCAGCCAAGGTCGGATGGGGCCAGGAGATGGCTACACCTTC. Its translation: CASSQGRMGPGDGYTF. The chain employs TRBV4-3 and TRBJ1-2; a possible D gene is TRBD1 (5 bases). The CDR3 has 16 amino acids. Germline V gene data show CDR1 as LGHNA and CDR2 as YSLEER. V was cut by 1 base and J by 6 bases, with 18 bases left in between.

The chain couples TRBV7-3 to TRBJ2-1; no definite D call. Germline V gene sequence: CDR1 SGHTA, CDR2 FQGTGA. V lost 4 bases, J lost 0 bases, and 4 bases lay in between. The CDR3 runs to 13 residues. CDR3 region: CASSSSSYNEQFF. The CDR3 DNA reads as TGTGCCAGCAGCTCGAGCTCCTACAATGAGCAGTTCTTC.

This chain connects TRBV14 to TRBJ1-1; 7 nucleotides align to TRBD1. Per germline, CDR1 SGHDN and CDR2 FVKESK. V shed 4 bases, J shed 4 bases, and the junction held 12 bases outside the gene matches. The CDR3 contains 16 residues. CDR3 residues: CASSPRQGYIGTEAFF. In nucleotides, the CDR3 is TGTGCCAGCAGCCCCCGACAGGGCTACATAGGCACTGAAGCTTTCTTT.

This clone was found once. V usage is TRBV28 and J usage is TRBJ1-4; D perhaps matches TRBD1 (6 bases). CDR3 length: 14 amino acids. In germline, CDR1 is MDHEN, CDR2 SYDVKM. The ends were cut back, 5 bases at V and 8 bases at J, with 15 bases in the middle. DNA of the CDR3: TGTGCCAGCAGTCTAAACAGGGACGCCGAAAAACTGTTTTTT. It translates to CASSLNRDAEKLFF.

This chain links TRBV19 with TRBJ1-1; 7 bases are a match to TRBD1. The CDR3 runs to 15 residues. Germline CDR1 is LNHDA and CDR2 is SQIVND (reference sequence). V lost 5 bases and J lost 0; bases outside the gene matches: 6. This CDR3 is CASSLMDRLNTEAFF. The CDR3 DNA follows: TGTGCCAGTAGTCTGATGGACAGGCTGAACACTGAAGCTTTCTTT.

This chain joins TRBV19 and TRBJ2-6, with D tentatively TRBD1 (6 bases). The CDR3 spans 15 residues. Per germline, CDR1 LNHDA and CDR2 SQIVND (reference sequence). The V end was cut by 6 bases, the J end by 0 bases, with 9 bases between. The CDR3: CASSFRGSGANVLTF. In DNA form, the CDR3 reads TGTGCCAGTAGCTTCAGGGGCTCTGGGGCCAACGTCCTGACTTTC. Together with reference TRBV19 and TRBJ2-6, the CDR3 gives the full variable domain: DGGITQSPKYLFRKEGQNVTLSCEQNLNHDAMYWYRQDPGQGLRLIYYSQIVNDFQKGDIAEGYSVSREKKESFPLTVTSAQKNPTAFYLCASSFRGSGANVLTFGAGSRLTVL.

The chain links TRBV5-4 to TRBJ2-5; 13 bases align to TRBD2. The CDR3 runs 17 residues. In germline, CDR1 is SGHNT, CDR2 YYREEE (reference sequence). V lost 4 bases, J lost 5 bases, and 11 bases stayed unmatched. The CDR3 spells CASSPPTSGRSGETQYF. CDR3 bases: TGTGCCAGCAGCCCCCCGACTAGCGGGAGGTCAGGGGAGACCCAGTACTTC.

This clone was counted only a few times. The chain joins TRBV2 to TRBJ2-7; 10 nucleotides align to TRBD1. The CDR3 runs to 13 residues. J was trimmed by 7 bases and V by 4 bases; bases with no gene match: 4. CDR1 is SNHLY and CDR2 is FYNNEI in the germline V gene. CDR3 DNA: TGTGCCAGCAGTGGACAGGGGGCGGGAGAGCAGTACTTC. Translation gives CASSGQGAGEQYF.

The gene calls are TRBV5-1 and TRBJ2-5; D is perhaps TRBD1 (6 bases). The J call may be faulty, since TRBJ2-7 better matches the DNA end. The CDR3 consists of 14 residues. The germline gives CDR1 SGHRS, CDR2 YFSETQ. CDR3 sequence reads: CASSLEGGFYEQYF. The DNA for the CDR3 is TGCGCCAGCAGCTTGGAAGGGGGATTCTACGAGCAGTACTTC.

DNA for the CDR3: TGTGCCAGCAGTTTAGGGACTCGGAACACTGAAGCTTTCTTT. It is translated as CASSLGTRNTEAFF. This chain uses TRBV28 with TRBJ1-1, with D perhaps matching TRBD1 (5 bases). The germline V and J ends were trimmed by 2 bases and 1 base, with 8 bases remaining between them. This CDR3 spans 14 amino acids. Germline values: CDR1 MDHEN, CDR2 SYDVKM.

Only a few counts were recorded for this clone. This rearrangement joins TRBV28 to TRBJ1-1, with 7 bases that match TRBD1. The junction had 14 bases not matched to a gene; V was cut back by 5 bases and J by 8 bases. This CDR3 comprises 15 residues. CDR1 is MDHEN, CDR2 SYDVKM, per germline. The CDR3 spells CASSRGRQGNSEAFF. In DNA, the CDR3 is TGTGCCAGCAGTCGGGGAAGACAGGGCAACTCCGAAGCTTTCTTT.

The rearrangement joins TRBV27 to TRBJ2-1; 16 bases map to TRBD2. The CDR3 contains 16 residues. Germline CDR1 and CDR2: MNHEY and SMNVEV (reference sequence). The V gene end was trimmed by 6 bases and the J gene end by 6 bases; junction bases not matched to a gene: 5. This chain's CDR3 is CASSLGLAGGRNEQFF. DNA of the CDR3: TGTGCCAGCAGCCTGGGACTAGCGGGGGGGCGCAATGAGCAGTTCTTC.

This clone was seen a single time. The chain couples TRBV6-6 to TRBJ2-7; no clear D. The germline V and J ends were trimmed by 0 bases and 11 bases, with 14 bases remaining between them. Germline CDR1 is MNHNY and CDR2 is SVGAGI (reference sequence). CDR3 length: 13 amino acids. DNA for the CDR3: TGTGCCAGCAGTTACTCGTCAACCCCCTCGGAGTACTTC. It codes for CASSYSSTPSEYF.

The chain joins TRBV4-2 to TRBJ2-2; 7 nucleotides match TRBD2. Germline trimming cut 3 bases from V and 7 bases from J; bases unmatched to any gene: 17. CDR3 size: 18 residues. Germline CDR1 and CDR2: LGHNA and YNFKEQ. The CDR3 nucleotides read TGTGCCAGCAGCCAGGCCATGGGTTCTCGCGGGAGAGGCGGGGAGCTGTTTTTT. Amino acid sequence: CASSQAMGSRGRGGELFF.

The chain joins TRBV27 to TRBJ2-1; possibly TRBD2 for D (6 bases). Germline V CDR1 and CDR2: MNHEY, SMNVEV (reference sequence). The CDR3 extends over 14 amino acids. Trimming took 3 bases from V and 6 from J, leaving 12 bases between them. The CDR3 nucleotides are TGTGCCAGCAGTTTGAGGCTAGCGCGCAATGAGCAGTTCTTC. It codes for CASSLRLARNEQFF.

This clone was seen a single time. This rearrangement joins TRBV21-1 to TRBJ1-5. TRBV21-1 is recorded as a pseudogene. This CDR3 has 15 amino acids. The CDR3 sequence: CASTIHGGGNQPQHF. The CDR3 DNA reads as TGTGCCAGCACGATCCACGGGGGGGGCAATCAGCCCCAGCATTTT.

This clone occurred a few times. The chain is built from TRBV6-5 and TRBJ2-1, with D possibly matching TRBD1 (5 bases). The V gene lost 6 bases and the J gene lost 9 bases, with 12 bases spanning the gap. The length of the CDR3 is 12 residues. Germline loops: CDR1 MNHEY, CDR2 SVGAGI. This CDR3 reads CASSAGPTEQFF. The CDR3 DNA follows: TGTGCCAGCAGCGCAGGGCCGACTGAGCAGTTCTTC.